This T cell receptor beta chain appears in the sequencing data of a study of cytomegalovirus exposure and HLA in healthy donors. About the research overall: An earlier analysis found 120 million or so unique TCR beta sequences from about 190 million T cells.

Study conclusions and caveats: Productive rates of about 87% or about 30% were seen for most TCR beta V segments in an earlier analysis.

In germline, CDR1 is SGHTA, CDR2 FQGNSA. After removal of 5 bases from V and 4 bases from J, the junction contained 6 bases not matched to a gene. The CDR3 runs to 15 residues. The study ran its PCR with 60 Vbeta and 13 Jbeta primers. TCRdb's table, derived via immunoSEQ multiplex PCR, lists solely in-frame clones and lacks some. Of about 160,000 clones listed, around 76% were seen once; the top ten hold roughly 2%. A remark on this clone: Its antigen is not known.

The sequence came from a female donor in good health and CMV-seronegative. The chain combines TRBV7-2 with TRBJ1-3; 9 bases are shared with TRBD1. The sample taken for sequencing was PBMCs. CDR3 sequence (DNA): TGTGCCAGCAGCCCTTATGGGACAGGGGGAAACACCATATATTTT. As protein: CASSPYGTGGNTIYF.